This T cell receptor (beta chain) was observed in a study of CD8 T cells in Susac syndrome. Broader study findings: The study recognized that its TCR sequencing and HLA analysis covered a relatively small number of individuals.

RNA, at roughly 0.45 to 1 ug, was reverse transcribed with random hexamers. TCRdb itself ran the immunoSEQ multiplex PCR reads through MiXCR, one entry per CDR3 protein. The repertoire holds 120,000 to 150,000 distinct CDR3 sequences, with around 94% as singletons. V lost 0 bases and J 2 bases, leaving 11 bases between the germline ends. The CDR3 spans 15 residues. Germline CDR1 and CDR2: SGHNT and YYREEE (reference sequence). TCR beta from blood CD8+ and CD4+ T cells was sequenced. In the case of this clonotype: The antigen remains unidentified.

Sequencing was performed on CD4+ T cells from PBMCs. The chain is built from TRBV5-4 and TRBJ2-5; D not certain. This TCR was sampled from a human donor in good health. CDR3 sequence reads: CASSLERPRQETQYF. The CDR3 DNA is TGTGCCAGCAGCTTGGAGAGACCCAGACAAGAGACCCAGTACTTC.